These 20 T cell receptor beta chains were sequenced from one sample in a study of blood T cell repertoires in COVID-19. TCRdb keeps only in-frame clones here, not all; method: immunoSEQ multiplex PCR. Found here are around 260,000 clones, roughly 86% of them singletons; the top ten hold approximately 4%. The specimen sequenced was peripheral blood. These receptors all stem from a man aged 18 to 30 with active or convalescent COVID-19.

This clone was recorded a few times. The rearrangement links TRBV5-4 to TRBJ2-7; 10 bases line up with TRBD1. CDR1 and CDR2 from the germline V gene are SGHNT and YYREEE (reference sequence). This CDR3 has 14 amino acids. With V trimmed by 4 bases and J by 3 bases, 4 bases remained unmatched. The CDR3, as DNA: TGTGCCAGCAGCCCCGGGACAGGGGACTACGAGCAGTACTTC. The encoded protein is CASSPGTGDYEQYF.

V usage is TRBV11-2 and J usage is TRBJ2-3; a possible D gene is TRBD1 (6 bases). This CDR3 comprises 14 residues. In germline, CDR1 is SGHAT, CDR2 FQNNGV. Trimming stripped 8 bases from V and 1 base from J, with 13 bases between. Written as DNA, the CDR3 is TGTGCCAGCCGGACAGACCAGGGCACAGATACGCAGTATTTT. It codes for CASRTDQGTDTQYF.

The rearrangement uses TRBV7-6 and TRBJ1-1; no firm D call. Trimming removed 2 bases from V and 1 base from J, with 5 bases in between. CDR3 length equals 13 residues. Germline values: CDR1 SGHVS, CDR2 FNYEAQ. This chain's CDR3 is CASSLSRNTEAFF. CDR3 nucleotide sequence: TGTGCCAGCAGCTTATCCAGGAACACTGAAGCTTTCTTT.

The chain joins TRBV9 to TRBJ1-4; TRBD1 matches at 7 bases. Losses at the gene ends were 0 bases for V and 4 bases for J; bases not matched to a gene: 9. The CDR3 length is 17 residues. CDR1 is SGDLS, CDR2 YYNGEE, per germline. The CDR3 sequence is CASSVAGGGEGNEKLFF. The CDR3, as DNA: TGTGCCAGCAGCGTAGCAGGAGGGGGCGAGGGTAATGAAAAACTGTTTTTT.

The chain has TRBV3-1 (or the pseudogene TRBV3-2) and TRBJ1-5; D not certain. Germline V gene data show CDR1 as LGHDT and CDR2 as YNNKEL (reference sequence). V was cut by 1 base and J by 7 bases, with 5 bases left in between. This CDR3 has 12 amino acids. In DNA, the CDR3 is TGTGCCAGCAGCCAAGGAGCCCAGCCCCAGCATTTT. This translates into CASSQGAQPQHF.

CDR3 loop: CASSPQRSSGGREQYF. CDR3 DNA: TGTGCCAGCAGCCCCCAGAGATCATCCGGGGGGCGTGAGCAGTACTTC. The chain recombines TRBV7-6 with TRBJ2-7, with D possibly matching TRBD2 (7 bases). The ends were cut back, 5 bases at V and 7 bases at J, with 24 bases in the middle. CDR3 length: 16 amino acids. Germline lookup yields CDR1 SGHVS and CDR2 FNYEAQ.

The chain is built from TRBV19 and TRBJ2-3; D uncertain. Germline V gives CDR1 LNHDA, CDR2 SQIVND (reference sequence). V was shortened by 3 bases and J by 0 bases, with 4 bases between the two germline ends. The CDR3 length is 13 residues. CDR3 loop: CASSIQSTDTQYF. CDR3 nucleotide sequence: TGTGCCAGTAGTATCCAGAGCACAGATACGCAGTATTTT.

This chain's CDR3 is CASIWQGNTEAFF. CDR3 bases: TGTGCCAGCATCTGGCAGGGGAACACTGAAGCTTTCTTT. This sequence joins TRBV14 and TRBJ1-1, with D tentatively TRBD1 (5 bases). CDR3 length: 13 residues. CDR1 is SGHDN, CDR2 FVKESK, per germline. Trimming removed 7 bases from V and 1 base from J, with 10 bases in between. Drawing the rest from reference TRBV14 and TRBJ1-1, the complete variable domain is EAGVTQFPSHSVIEKGQTVTLRCDPISGHDNLYWYRRVMGKEIKFLLHFVKESKQDESGMPNNRFLAERTGGTYSTLKVQPAELEDSGVYFCASIWQGNTEAFFGQGTRLTVV.

The rearrangement joins TRBV2 to TRBJ1-1; 11 nucleotides align to TRBD1. V was clipped by 6 bases and J by 1 base; unmatched bases: 1. This CDR3 contains 14 residues. Germline CDR1 is SNHLY and CDR2 is FYNNEI. The chain's CDR3 is CASRGTGGNTEAFF. DNA for the CDR3: TGTGCCAGCAGGGGGACAGGGGGGAACACTGAAGCTTTCTTT.

J is TRBJ2-3 and V is TRBV19; TRBD2 matches at 15 bases. This CDR3 is built from 17 residues. Unmatched junction bases numbered 8, after V lost 4 bases and J lost 6 bases. CDR1 is LNHDA and CDR2 is SQIVND in the germline V gene (reference sequence). CDR3 DNA: TGTGCCAGTAGTAAAGGGACTAGCGGGAGGTGGTATGATACGCAGTATTTT. Its translation: CASSKGTSGRWYDTQYF.

The chain employs TRBV7-6 and TRBJ2-7; D is ambiguous. CDR1 is SGHVS and CDR2 is FNYEAQ in the germline V gene. The CDR3 has 13 amino acids. V lost 5 bases and J 4 bases, leaving 12 bases between the germline ends. DNA for the CDR3: TGTGCCAGCAGCCGAGGTGAGGAGTACGAGCAGTACTTC. It is translated as CASSRGEEYEQYF.

The J gene is TRBJ2-2, the V gene TRBV10-3, with no clear D. This CDR3 comprises 15 residues. With 2 bases removed from V and 7 bases from J, the gap between germline ends came to 14 bases. CDR1 is ENHRY, CDR2 SYGVKD, per germline. CDR3 nucleotide sequence: TGTGCCATCAGTGAGGCAGACTCTCTCGGCGGGGAGCTGTTTTTT. Its translation is CAISEADSLGGELFF.

The rearrangement joins TRBV14 to TRBJ1-6; 9 bases map to TRBD1. The CDR3 contains 12 residues. With 3 bases clipped from V and 16 bases from J, the junction kept 4 bases outside the gene matches. The V gene's germline CDR1 is SGHDN and CDR2 FVKESK. The CDR3 nucleotides read TGTGCCAGCAGCCAGGGGGACAGGGTTCTCCACTTT. Protein: CASSQGDRVLHF. Drawing the rest from reference TRBV14 and TRBJ1-6, the complete variable domain is EAGVTQFPSHSVIEKGQTVTLRCDPISGHDNLYWYRRVMGKEIKFLLHFVKESKQDESGMPNNRFLAERTGGTYSTLKVQPAELEDSGVYFCASSQGDRVLHFGNGTRLTVT.

There are a few counts of this clone. The V call is TRBV5-5, the J call TRBJ2-1, with 9 bases that match TRBD1. J was trimmed by 6 bases and V by 4 bases; bases with no gene match: 8. In germline, CDR1 is SGHKS, CDR2 YYEKEE (reference sequence). The CDR3 has 15 residues. CDR3 DNA sequence: TGTGCCAGCAGCCAGGAGACAGGGGGGCCCAATGAGCAGTTCTTC. Its protein is CASSQETGGPNEQFF.

The chain joins TRBV29-1 to TRBJ1-1, with 8 nucleotides matching TRBD1. V dropped 6 bases and J dropped 5; count of bases not matched to a gene: 8. CDR3 length: 13 residues. Per the germline V gene, CDR1 is SQVTM and CDR2 is ANQGSEA. In DNA form, the CDR3 reads TGCAGCGTGCATGGACAGGGAGGGACTGAAGCTTTCTTT. Translation gives CSVHGQGGTEAFF.

The genes are TRBV5-5 and TRBJ1-5; a possible D gene is TRBD1 (6 bases). CDR3 length: 15 amino acids. Germline V gene data show CDR1 as SGHKS and CDR2 as YYEKEE (reference sequence). With 2 bases removed from V and 0 bases from J, the gap between germline ends came to 9 bases. The CDR3 bases are TGTGCCAGCAGCTTCCAGGGGAGTAGCAATCAGCCCCAGCATTTT. It specifies CASSFQGSSNQPQHF.

The chain has TRBV11-3 and TRBJ2-2; a weak D match, TRBD2 (6 bases). V was shortened by 5 bases and J by 1 base, with 17 bases between the two germline ends. The CDR3 covers 17 residues. Germline V gene lookup returns CDR1 SGHNT and CDR2 YENEEA. CDR3 nucleotides: TGTGCCAGCAGCCGGGGCTGGGCTAGCGAGAACACCGGGGAGCTGTTTTTT. Residues: CASSRGWASENTGELFF.

This chain joins TRBV19 and TRBJ2-5; the D gene is possibly TRBD1 (6 bases). Trimming took off 6 bases at V and 4 bases at J, with 15 bases between the two ends. The CDR3 runs to 14 residues. From germline, CDR1 is LNHDA and CDR2 SQIVND (reference sequence). In DNA form, the CDR3 reads TGTGCCAGTAGCCATCCAGGGGTCGGAGAGACCCAGTACTTC. Its protein product is CASSHPGVGETQYF.

The chain combines TRBV19 with TRBJ2-1, with 10 bases matching TRBD2. Trimming took 7 bases from V and 8 from J; bases not matched to a gene: 11. Per germline, CDR1 LNHDA and CDR2 SQIVND (reference sequence). CDR3 size: 15 residues. The CDR3 region has the DNA TGTGCCAGTAATATGGGGACTAGCGCCTATGATGAGCAGTTCTTC. It translates to CASNMGTSAYDEQFF.

The gene calls are TRBV6-2 or TRBV6-3 and TRBJ2-5, with TRBD2 as a possible D gene (6 bases). The CDR3 contains 13 residues. Trimming shortened V by 4 bases and J by 3 bases, and 9 bases separated the two germline ends. Germline V gene data show CDR1 as MNHEY and CDR2 as SVGEGT. The CDR3 is CASSLEREETQYF. CDR3 in DNA: TGTGCCAGCAGTTTAGAGCGGGAAGAGACCCAGTACTTC.